This record covers a single TCR beta chain. Germline V gene sequence: CDR1 MNHEY, CDR2 SVGAGI. CDR3 size: 15 residues. Trimming cost V 5 bases and J 2 bases, with 13 bases left between them. These data belong to a study of blood T cell repertoires in COVID-19. Sequencing used immunoSEQ multiplex PCR; TCRdb keeps in-frame clones, though not all of them. The data show roughly 140,000 clones, about four fifths seen once. The sequence was obtained from a man in his fifties or sixties with acute or convalescent COVID-19. The chain carries TRBV6-5 and TRBJ2-1; D remains unclear. Sequences were obtained from peripheral blood. CDR3 sequence: CASSLGNQPYNEQFF. The CDR3 DNA sequence: TGTGCCAGCAGTCTAGGAAACCAACCCTACAATGAGCAGTTCTTC.